The 19 T cell receptor beta chains below all came from one sample that was sequenced in a study of T cells in Graves' hyperthyroidism and ophthalmopathy. RNA transcripts were the template for amplifying TCR beta CDR3 regions. First-round RT-PCR targeting the TCR CDR3 was performed with the HTBI primer set. TCRdb re-derived calls from the multiplex PCR reads in MiXCR, one entry per CDR3 protein. The top ten clones hold 31% of a sample with nearly 750,000 distinct CDR3 sequences, about a third of them seen once. The source material was blood. Every receptor here comes from a woman aged 35 to 49 with Graves' hyperthyroidism.

This clonotype was found a few times. The chain recombines TRBV15 with TRBJ2-5; D is possibly TRBD1 (6 bases). In germline, CDR1 is LNHNV, CDR2 YYDKDF (reference sequence). This CDR3 is built from 15 residues. The ends were cut back, 3 bases at V and 4 bases at J, with 15 bases in the middle. CDR3 sequence reads: CATSSAIVQGETQYF. CDR3 nucleotides: TGTGCCACCAGCAGCGCTATTGTACAGGGAGAGACCCAGTACTTC. Supplemented by reference TRBV15 and TRBJ2-5, the full variable domain reads DAMVIQNPRYQVTQFGKPVTLSCSQTLNHNVMYWYQQKSSQAPKLLFHYYDKDFNNEADTPDNFQSRRPNTSFCFLDIRSPGLGDTAMYLCATSSAIVQGETQYFGPGTRLLVL.

V and J are TRBV29-1 and TRBJ1-2; D is possibly TRBD1 (5 bases). The germline CDR1 and CDR2 sequences are SQVTM and ANQGSEA. The CDR3 extends over 12 amino acids. The CDR3 DNA follows: TGCAGGAGGGAGGGTCAGGGCTATGGCTACACCTTC. Its protein is CRREGQGYGYTF.

V usage is TRBV9 and J usage is TRBJ1-4, with no clear D. V was clipped by 3 bases and J by 3 bases, with 12 bases between them. The germline gives CDR1 SGDLS, CDR2 YYNGEE. This CDR3 comprises 15 residues. The CDR3 DNA follows: TGTGCCAGCAGCGCCTTGAGTGGGTCTAATGAAAAACTGTTTTTT. Its protein product is CASSALSGSNEKLFF.

The J gene is TRBJ1-1, the V gene TRBV7-3, with D possibly being TRBD1 (5 bases). The CDR3 is 12 residues long. CDR1 is SGHTA and CDR2 is FQGTGA in the germline V gene. V shed 7 bases and J shed 4 bases, with 10 bases lying between them. Written as DNA, the CDR3 is TGTGCCAGCAAGGGGAGAGGCACTGAAGCTTTCTTT. Translating it yields CASKGRGTEAFF.

This clonotype was seen a single time. The CDR3 reads CAISKTGANPYEQYF. The CDR3 region has the DNA TGTGCCATCAGTAAAACAGGGGCCAACCCCTACGAGCAGTACTTC. V gene TRBV10-3 combines with J gene TRBJ2-7; 7 bases agree with TRBD1. The CDR3 is 15 residues long. Trimming took 5 bases from V and 2 from J; bases not matched to a gene: 9. Germline CDR1 ENHRY, CDR2 SYGVKD.

This chain joins TRBV19 and TRBJ1-2; 10 bases align to TRBD1. The CDR3 contains 14 residues. Germline V gene sequence: CDR1 LNHDA, CDR2 SQIVND (reference sequence). V lost 11 bases to trimming and J lost 4 bases; unmatched junction nucleotides: 10. Written as DNA, the CDR3 is TGTGCCGGGAAGGGACAGGGGATCGCCTATGGCTACACCTTC. Its translation is CAGKGQGIAYGYTF.

The table lists this clonotype with many counts. V gene TRBV10-3 combines with J gene TRBJ2-6; 7 positions match TRBD1. V trimming: 6 bases; J trimming: 4 bases; junction bases outside the gene matches: 3. The CDR3 contains 14 residues. The germline CDR1 and CDR2 sequences are ENHRY and SYGVKD. The CDR3 reads CAISGTEGANVLTF. The CDR3 bases are TGTGCCATCAGCGGGACAGAGGGGGCCAACGTCCTGACTTTC.

The gene calls are TRBV12-3 or TRBV12-4 and TRBJ1-6, with a tentative D call TRBD1 (5 bases). CDR3 length: 13 residues. With 5 bases removed from V and 10 bases from J, the gap between germline ends came to 12 bases. The CDR3 protein is CASSDDRGSPLHF. CDR3 bases: TGTGCCAGCAGTGATGACAGAGGCTCACCCCTCCACTTT.

This clonotype was picked up many times. The rearrangement links TRBV25-1 to TRBJ1-1, with D perhaps TRBD1 (5 bases). Trimming stripped 0 bases from V and 3 bases from J, with 20 bases between. The CDR3 has 18 amino acids. In germline, CDR1 is MGHDK, CDR2 SYGVNS. In DNA, the CDR3 is TGTGCCAGCAGTGAATATACTGGGACGATAAACTCGGACACTGAAGCTTTCTTT. Translation: CASSEYTGTINSDTEAFF.

Ten or more counts support this clonotype. The genes are TRBV19 and TRBJ1-1; no reliable D call. The V and J ends lost 1 base and 5 bases respectively, with 11 bases between them. This CDR3 is built from 14 residues. CDR1 LNHDA and CDR2 SQIVND come from the germline V gene (reference sequence). CDR3 in amino acids: CASSIVSAPTEAFF. The DNA of the CDR3 is TGTGCCAGTAGTATAGTAAGTGCACCTACTGAAGCTTTCTTT.

This clonotype appeared many times. The gene calls are TRBV7-2 and TRBJ1-5; weak D call: TRBD1 (5 bases). Deletions cut 2 bases from V and 4 bases from J, with 12 bases between. CDR1 and CDR2 (germline): SGHTA, FQGNSA. The CDR3 consists of 15 residues. The CDR3 here is CASSLKGQGNQPQHF. In DNA, the CDR3 is TGTGCCAGCAGCTTAAAGGGGCAGGGAAATCAGCCCCAGCATTTT.

Concerning this clonotype: This may arise from a read error, as a much more abundant clone is one base away. The J gene is TRBJ2-7, the V gene TRBV20-1; D perhaps matches TRBD2 (6 bases). CDR1 is DFQATT and CDR2 is SNEGSKA in the germline V gene (reference sequence). The CDR3 sequence is 13 residues long. The ends were cut back, 5 bases at V and 4 bases at J, with 15 bases in the middle. The CDR3 spells CSAGGAEFYEQYF. CDR3 nucleotide sequence: TGCAGTGCTGGCGGGGCTGAATTTTACGAGCAGTACTTC.

This clonotype was detected many times. The chain links TRBV7-9 to TRBJ1-6, with D perhaps matching TRBD1 (5 bases). This CDR3 is 15 amino acids long. With 1 base removed from V and 8 bases from J, the gap between germline ends came to 12 bases. Germline V gene lookup returns CDR1 SEHNR and CDR2 FQNEAQ (reference sequence). CDR3 residues: CASSLVAGPDSPLHF. The CDR3, as DNA: TGTGCCAGCAGCTTAGTCGCAGGGCCCGATTCACCCCTCCACTTT. The whole variable domain, remainder taken from reference TRBV7-9 and TRBJ1-6, is DTGVSQNPRHKITKRGQNVTFRCDPISEHNRLYWYRQTLGQGPEFLTYFQNEAQLEKSRLLSDRFSAERPKGSFSTLEIQRTEQGDSAMYLCASSLVAGPDSPLHFGNGTRLTVT.

This clonotype was detected a few times. This sequence joins TRBV12-3 or TRBV12-4 and TRBJ1-5; 11 bases match TRBD1. V was pared by 6 bases and J by 5 bases, with 3 bases of the junction left unmatched. CDR3 length: 14 residues. CDR3 bases: TGTGCCAGCAGCGGGACAGGGGGGTATCAGCCCCAGCATTTT. Translation: CASSGTGGYQPQHF.

This clonotype was seen many times. The V call is TRBV6-5, the J call TRBJ1-2; D may be TRBD1 (6 bases). This CDR3 region has 15 residues. V was cut by 2 bases and J by 2 bases, with 12 bases left in between. From germline, CDR1 is MNHEY and CDR2 SVGAGI. The CDR3 loop reads CASSYGGTLNYGYTF. CDR3 in DNA: TGTGCCAGCAGTTACGGCGGGACACTGAACTATGGCTACACCTTC.

This clonotype occurred a few times. This chain links TRBV7-8 with TRBJ1-4, with 8 bases identical to TRBD1. The CDR3 spans 14 residues. After removal of 5 bases from V and 3 bases from J, the junction contained 2 bases not matched to a gene. Germline V lookup: CDR1 SGHVS, CDR2 FQNEAQ. The CDR3 loop reads CASSLTGANEKLFF. The CDR3 DNA follows: TGTGCCAGCAGCCTGACAGGGGCTAATGAAAAACTGTTTTTT. The whole variable domain, remainder taken from reference TRBV7-8 and TRBJ1-4, is GAGVSQSPRYKVAKRGQDVALRCDPISGHVSLFWYQQALGQGPEFLTYFQNEAQLDKSGLPSDRFFAERPEGSVSTLKIQRTQQEDSAVYLCASSLTGANEKLFFGSGTQLSVL.

This clonotype showed up many times. The chain employs TRBV5-4 and TRBJ1-2, with D perhaps TRBD1 (6 bases). The CDR3 sequence is 14 residues long. Germline V gene lookup returns CDR1 SGHNT and CDR2 YYREEE (reference sequence). V was trimmed by 4 bases and J by 4 bases, leaving 14 bases between them. This CDR3 reads CASSTFQQGYGYTF. The CDR3 DNA reads as TGTGCCAGCAGCACCTTTCAACAGGGCTATGGCTACACCTTC.

This clonotype came up many times. V gene TRBV7-9 combines with J gene TRBJ2-7, with D possibly being TRBD1 (7 bases). V was cut by 5 bases and J by 6 bases, with 20 bases left in between. The CDR3 is 15 amino acids. CDR1 is SEHNR, CDR2 FQNEAQ, per germline (reference sequence). As DNA, the CDR3 is TGTGCCAGCAGCCTGACCGGGACAGCGGAGGGCGAGCAGTACTTC. It specifies CASSLTGTAEGEQYF.

This clonotype was recorded at least ten times. The gene calls are TRBV20-1 and TRBJ2-7; D ambiguous. The V and J ends lost 0 bases and 3 bases respectively, with 12 bases between them. Germline CDR1 is DFQATT and CDR2 is SNEGSKA (reference sequence). The CDR3 spans 14 residues. This CDR3 is CSARDTPNLYEQYF. The CDR3 DNA is TGCAGTGCTAGAGATACCCCGAACCTCTACGAGCAGTACTTC.